In this sample, the clone carrying this TCR beta chain turned up a few times. TCRdb fed the 5' RACE reads into MiXCR, producing one record per CDR3 protein. The sample holds a few hundred thousand distinct CDR3 sequences, roughly 30% seen once. This specimen belongs to a study of identical twins' blood T cells. Germline V CDR1 and CDR2: DFQATT, SNEGSKA (reference sequence). CDR3 length: 17 residues. V was clipped by 5 bases and J by 1 base; unmatched bases: 10. The rearrangement uses TRBV20-1 and TRBJ2-1, with 11 bases lining up with TRBD2. Sequencing used PBMCs. The receptor was isolated from a woman between 18 and 55 years old in good health. CDR3 bases: TGCAGTGCTCGGATCCTGACTAGCGGGGAATCCTACAATGAGCAGTTCTTC. This translates into CSARILTSGESYNEQFF.